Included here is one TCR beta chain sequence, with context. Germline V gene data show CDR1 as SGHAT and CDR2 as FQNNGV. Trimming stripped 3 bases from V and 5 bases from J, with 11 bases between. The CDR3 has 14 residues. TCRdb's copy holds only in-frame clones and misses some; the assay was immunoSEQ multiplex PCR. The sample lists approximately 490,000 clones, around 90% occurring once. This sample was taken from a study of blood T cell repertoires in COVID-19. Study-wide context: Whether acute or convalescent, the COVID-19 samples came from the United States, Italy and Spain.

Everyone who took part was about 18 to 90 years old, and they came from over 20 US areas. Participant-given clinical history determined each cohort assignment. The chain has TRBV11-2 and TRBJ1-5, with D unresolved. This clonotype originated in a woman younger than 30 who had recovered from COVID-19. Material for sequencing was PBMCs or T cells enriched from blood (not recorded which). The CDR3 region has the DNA TGTGCCAGCAGCTTGGAACGGGGAGATCAGCCCCAGCATTTT. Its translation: CASSLERGDQPQHF.